This is a list of T cell receptor beta chains from one sample in a study of T-cell reconstitution after alpha-beta-depleted transplantation in children. One entry per CDR3 protein, called by TCRdb with MiXCR from the PCR reads. Of around 93,000 distinct CDR3 sequences in the sample, 6.5% to 8.5% are singletons; the top ten hold roughly 7%. This specimen consisted of PBMCs from the stem cell graft donor, obtained from the stem cell graft. These receptors were collected from a human donor who donated a stem cell graft to a child with congenital amegakaryocytic thrombocytopenia. Each CDR3 is given with its conserved first and last residue. Fields, in order: D gene, J gene, V gene, clone size, CDR3 DNA, CDR3 protein. D genes are given only for firm matches. Clone size is not always given. Where it is, it says once, few, many or a class for expanded clones.

>TRBD2|TRBJ2-5|TRBV6-5|many
TGTGCCAGCAGTTACTCACTGACGGCTAGCGGGAGCCTTTCGGGGACCCAGTACTTC
CASSYSLTASGSLSGTQYF
>.|TRBJ2-5|TRBV3-1|few
TGTGCCAGCAGCCAAGACAGGGGAGAGACCCAGTACTTC
CASSQDRGETQYF
>.|TRBJ2-5|TRBV30|many
TGTGCCAGTAACAGCAAGTACCAAGAGACCCAGTACTTC
CASNSKYQETQYF
>TRBD1|TRBJ1-4|TRBV28|many
TGTGCCAGCAGCGTACCAGGGGGCCAGCGGGAAAAACTGTTTTTT
CASSVPGGQREKLFF
>.|TRBJ1-1|TRBV15|many
TGTGCCACCAGCAGAGCTCACCTCGGGAGGCCCGAAGCTTTCTTT
CATSRAHLGRPEAFF
>.|TRBJ1-5|TRBV5-5|many
TGTGCCAGCAGCCGTAGAGAAAGCAATCAGCCCCAGCATTTT
CASSRRESNQPQHF
>.|TRBJ1-1|TRBV29-1|many
TGCAGCGTTGAGGTCCAGGGGAACACTGAAGCTTTCTTT
CSVEVQGNTEAFF
>.|TRBJ2-4|TRBV15|many
TGTGCCACCAGCAGAGGTGAAACGTCCCCCATTCAGTACTTC
CATSRGETSPIQYF
>TRBD1|TRBJ1-1|TRBV5-1|many
TGCGCCAGCAGCTTGGAGGGACAGCTCACTGAAGCTTTCTTT
CASSLEGQLTEAFF
>TRBD2|TRBJ2-7|TRBV4-2|many
TGTGCCAGCAGCCAAGACCAGCGGGAGGGTTACGAGCAGTACTTC
CASSQDQREGYEQYF
>TRBD2|TRBJ2-2|TRBV27|few
TGTGCCAGCAGTCGACTTGGGGGGGCCGGGGAGCTGTTTTTT
CASSRLGGAGELFF
>.|TRBJ2-4|TRBV7-2|many
TGTGCCAGCAGCTTACAGGGACAATCCCCAAACATTCAGTACTTC
CASSLQGQSPNIQYF
>.|TRBJ1-1|TRBV5-1|many
TGCGCCAGCAGCTACCGGGGAGCTAACACTGAAGCTTTCTTT
CASSYRGANTEAFF
>.|TRBJ1-6|TRBV27|.
TGTGCCAGCAGTTTGGGGGGCTCCTATAATTCACCCCTCCACTTT
CASSLGGSYNSPLHF
>TRBD1|TRBJ1-2|TRBV18|many
TGTGCCAGCTCATCGACAGGGCCATCCGAATATGGCTACACCTTC
CASSSTGPSEYGYTF
>TRBD2|TRBJ2-1|TRBV5-6|many
TGTGCCAGCAGCTTGGAACTAGCGGGCTCTTACAATGAGCAGTTCTTC
CASSLELAGSYNEQFF
>.|TRBJ2-7|TRBV24-1|many
TGTGCCACCAGTGATCGTAACCACAGGATCCGATTGGAGAACGAGCAGTACTTC
CATSDRNHRIRLENEQYF
>TRBD1|TRBJ2-7|TRBV5-1|many
TGCGCCAGCACCCCTATCGGACAGGGCACCTACGAGCAGTACTTC
CASTPIGQGTYEQYF
>.|TRBJ2-3|TRBV5-1|.
TGCGCCAGCAGAATGATGAGGGATACGCAGTATTTT
CASRMMRDTQYF
>TRBD1|TRBJ1-5|TRBV27|few
TGTGCCAGCAGTCCCCGGGACAGGGGCTCCAATCAGCCCCAGCATTTT
CASSPRDRGSNQPQHF
>.|TRBJ2-2|TRBV3-1|medium-sized
TGTGCCAGCAGCCAAGATTTCGGACAGAACACCGGGGAGCTGTTTTTT
CASSQDFGQNTGELFF
>TRBD1|TRBJ2-7|TRBV3-1|many
TGTGCCAGCAGCCTCTCAGGGACAGGGTACGAGCAGTACTTC
CASSLSGTGYEQYF
>.|TRBJ2-3|TRBV5-1|many
TGCGCCAGCAGCTTGGAGCGGTTCAACACAGATACGCAGTATTTT
CASSLERFNTDTQYF
>.|TRBJ1-1|TRBV5-5|once
TGTGCCAGCAGCTTGGATCCAGGGGCGGGCACTGAAGCTTTCTTT
CASSLDPGAGTEAFF
>.|TRBJ2-7|TRBV12-3/TRBV12-4|.
TGTACCCTCAGTTTCAATTCCTACGAGCAGTACTTC
CTLSFNSYEQYF
>TRBD1|TRBJ1-1|TRBV20-1|many
TGCAGTGCTGGACAGGGTCGAACTGAAGCTTTCTTT
CSAGQGRTEAFF
>.|TRBJ1-6|TRBV7-6|few
TGTGCCAGCAGCTCCTCGGCAGCCGGCAGTTCACCCCTCCACTTT
CASSSSAAGSSPLHF
>.|TRBJ2-5|TRBV15|once
TGTGCCACCAGCAGGACGCGGGGGCAGGTCCCCGAGACCCAGTACTTC
CATSRTRGQVPETQYF
>.|TRBJ2-5|TRBV12-3/TRBV12-4|many
TGTGCCAGCACTATCTTAGCGGATCAAGAGACCCAGTACTTC
CASTILADQETQYF
>.|TRBJ2-2|TRBV5-1|.
TGCGCCAGCAGCTTGTTGGGTTTGAACACCGGGGAGCTGTTTTTT
CASSLLGLNTGELFF
>.|TRBJ2-3|TRBV29-1|once
TGCAGCGTTGCATTTTTGGGACAAATTAACACAGATACGCAGTATTTT
CSVAFLGQINTDTQYF
>.|TRBJ1-5|TRBV5-1|many
TGCGCCAGCAGCTTGGCCGGACAGAGCAATCAGCCCCAGCATTTT
CASSLAGQSNQPQHF
>TRBD2|TRBJ2-5|TRBV4-2|many
TGTGCCAGCAGCCAAGTGTCTAGCGGGAGGCAAGAGACCCAGTACTTC
CASSQVSSGRQETQYF
>.|TRBJ2-3|TRBV15|few
TGTGCCACCAGCAGAGAGATGGCGGCCAGGCATACGCAGTATTTT
CATSREMAARHTQYF
>.|TRBJ2-4|TRBV15|many
TGTGCCACCAGCAGAGTAAGAGGGGCAGTGAACATTCAGTACTTC
CATSRVRGAVNIQYF
>TRBD1|TRBJ1-1|TRBV7-9|many
TGTGCCAGCAGCCCGACAGGGGCTCCGAACACTGAAGCTTTCTTT
CASSPTGAPNTEAFF
>TRBD2|TRBJ2-1|TRBV15|many
TGTGCCACCAGCGAGGGACTAGCGGGCTACAATGAGCAGTTCTTC
CATSEGLAGYNEQFF
>.|TRBJ1-1|TRBV12-3/TRBV12-4|many
TGTGCCAGCAGCCCCGGGACCATGAACACTGAAGCTTTCTTT
CASSPGTMNTEAFF
>TRBD1|TRBJ1-5|TRBV12-3/TRBV12-4|many
TGTGCCAGCAGTCCCCCCGGGACAGGGGGGGATCAGCCCCAGCATTTT
CASSPPGTGGDQPQHF
>TRBD2|TRBJ2-1|TRBV20-1|many
TGCAGTGCTGCGGGACTAGCGGGGTACAATGAGCAGTTCTTC
CSAAGLAGYNEQFF
>.|TRBJ2-3|TRBV7-9|.
TGTGCCAGCAGCTCAGACTCCTCTAGCACAGATACGCAGTATTTT
CASSSDSSSTDTQYF